These 9 T cell receptor beta chains originate from one sample sequenced in a study of cytomegalovirus exposure and HLA in healthy donors. PCR was performed using 60 Vbeta and 13 Jbeta primers. The data were produced by immunoSEQ multiplex PCR, yet TCRdb's version contains in-frame clones alone and is incomplete. The sample lists 150,000 to 200,000 clones, roughly 84% occurring once. The source material was PBMCs. The receptors stem from a woman aged 18-29 years in good health and CMV-seronegative.

The chain's CDR3 is CASGTGQGANEQFF. The DNA for the CDR3 is TGTGCCAGTGGTACGGGACAGGGGGCAAATGAGCAGTTCTTC. V usage is TRBV28 and J usage is TRBJ2-1; 12 nucleotides line up with TRBD1. This CDR3 region has 14 residues. V was clipped by 9 bases and J by 7 bases; unmatched bases: 7. The germline V gene encodes CDR1 MDHEN and CDR2 SYDVKM.

The genes are TRBV10-2 and TRBJ2-1; 11 bases are shared with TRBD1. V lost 3 bases and J lost 5; bases outside the gene matches: 6. The CDR3 loop spans 16 amino acids. Germline-derived CDR1 and CDR2 are WSHSY and SAAADI. CDR3 DNA sequence: TGCGCCAGCAGTGACCCGGACAGGGGGCTAAACAATGAGCAGTTCTTC. Protein product: CASSDPDRGLNNEQFF.

The genes are TRBV7-9 and TRBJ2-3, with D unresolved. CDR3 length: 15 amino acids. The V end was cut by 1 base, the J end by 2 bases, with 10 bases between. The germline gives CDR1 SEHNR, CDR2 FQNEAQ (reference sequence). The CDR3, as DNA: TGTGCCAGCAGCTTAGGGTTGTCAGACACAGATACGCAGTATTTT. Translating it yields CASSLGLSDTDTQYF. The complete variable domain, with remaining parts taken from reference TRBV7-9 and TRBJ2-3, reads DTGVSQNPRHKITKRGQNVTFRCDPISEHNRLYWYRQTLGQGPEFLTYFQNEAQLEKSRLLSDRFSAERPKGSFSTLEIQRTEQGDSAMYLCASSLGLSDTDTQYFGPGTRLTVL.

The table lists this clone with a few counts. The rearrangement joins TRBV5-4 to TRBJ1-3, with TRBD1 matching over 8 bases. The germline gives CDR1 SGHNT, CDR2 YYREEE (reference sequence). The CDR3 loop spans 14 amino acids. V lost 5 bases to trimming and J lost 4 bases; unmatched junction nucleotides: 5. The CDR3 nucleotides are TGTGCCAGCAGGCCGACAGGGGACGGAAACACCATATATTTT. Protein sequence: CASRPTGDGNTIYF.

V is TRBV30 and J is TRBJ2-5; 15 bases map to TRBD2. Looked up from germline, CDR1 is GTSNPN and CDR2 is SVGIG (reference sequence). The CDR3 runs 17 residues. J lost 4 bases, V lost 3 bases, and 9 bases had no gene match. In DNA, the CDR3 is TGTGCCTGGAGCCCGGGACTAGCGGGGGGACTCGGAGAGACCCAGTACTTC. Its translation: CAWSPGLAGGLGETQYF.

V and J are TRBV19 and TRBJ1-5, with D maybe TRBD1 (5 bases). V lost 5 bases and J 0 bases, leaving 8 bases between the germline ends. The CDR3 is 14 residues long. Looked up from germline, CDR1 is LNHDA and CDR2 is SQIVND (reference sequence). CDR3 protein: CASSWGRSNQPQHF. CDR3 DNA sequence: TGTGCCAGTAGTTGGGGCCGTAGCAATCAGCCCCAGCATTTT.

V is TRBV18 and J is TRBJ1-1; D uncertain. The V gene's germline CDR1 is KGHSH and CDR2 LQKENI. V was pared by 5 bases and J by 3 bases, with 10 bases between. The CDR3 contains 13 residues. The DNA of the CDR3 is TGTGCCAGCTCAGCATTGGAGTACACTGAAGCTTTCTTT. It is translated as CASSALEYTEAFF.

The J gene is TRBJ2-3, the V gene TRBV6-5; TRBD2 agrees at 9 bases. The CDR3 consists of 14 residues. With 8 bases clipped from V and 1 base from J, the junction kept 4 bases outside the gene matches. CDR1 is MNHEY and CDR2 is SVGAGI in the germline V gene. The CDR3 region has the DNA TGTGCCAGCGGATTAGCGGGGGGCACAGATACGCAGTATTTT. It translates to CASGLAGGTDTQYF.

The chain carries TRBV6-4 and TRBJ2-7, with 11 positions matching TRBD1. The V gene's germline CDR1 is MRHNA and CDR2 SNTAGT. V dropped 2 bases and J dropped 3; count of bases not matched to a gene: 12. There are 18 residues in the CDR3. The CDR3: CASSDSGQGATRGYEQYF. The DNA of the CDR3 is TGTGCCAGCAGTGACAGTGGACAGGGGGCGACGAGAGGCTACGAGCAGTACTTC.